This is a list of T cell receptor beta chains from one sample in a study of control samples from healthy donors and cancer patients. The repertoire was sequenced with immunoSEQ multiplex PCR; TCRdb's copy has only in-frame clones and lacks some. The table lists around 100,000 clones, over 75% of them singletons. The sequencing input was blood. The source of these receptors is a woman between 50 and 59 years old in good health. The CDR3 runs from the conserved cysteine through the conserved F or W. Each record gives: V gene, CDR3 length, J gene, CDR3 protein.

TRBV6-6	15	TRBJ2-7	CASTDQKGATYEQYF
TRBV6-2/TRBV6-3	18	TRBJ1-4	CASSSPTGAFATNEKLFF
TRBV7-9	19	TRBJ1-5	CASSSMGQGAGPSNQPQHF
TRBV3-1/TRBV3-2	14	TRBJ1-5	CASSRPTGSGPQHF
TRBV20-1	11	TRBJ1-2	CSATKGGGYTF
TRBV7-9	11	TRBJ2-2	CASSLAGELFF
TRBV5-6	14	TRBJ1-1	CASSSGQGIPEAFF
TRBV19	14	TRBJ1-5	CASTRDRGNQPQHF
TRBV30	11	TRBJ1-2	CAWSEGYGYTF
TRBV19	13	TRBJ1-1	CASSTQDGSYAFF
TRBV9	14	TRBJ2-5	CASSVAGAQETQYF
TRBV18	15	TRBJ1-4	CASSPQTGPSEKLFF
TRBV7-2	16	TRBJ1-4	CASSPGLLGTNEKLFF
TRBV14	16	TRBJ1-4	CASSQLTRAKNEKLFF
TRBV30	17	TRBJ1-2	CAWSNLGSLELNYGYTF
TRBV12-3/TRBV12-4	13	TRBJ1-1	CASSLEGETEAFF
TRBV29-1	15	TRBJ2-3	CSVARLGDTTDTQYF
TRBV9	12	TRBJ2-2	CASSVGSGELFF
TRBV5-1	12	TRBJ2-5	CASSDPRETQYF
TRBV7-3	12	TRBJ1-5	CASSLIRQPQHF
TRBV6-2/TRBV6-3	17	TRBJ2-5	CASSPDGWSSPGGTQYF
TRBV5-8	12	TRBJ1-1	CASSLTGREAFF
TRBV12-3/TRBV12-4	13	TRBJ1-2	CASRFGTEDGYTF
TRBV6-5	15	TRBJ2-7	CASRESSGGLYEQYF
TRBV29-1	12	TRBJ1-1	CSVEEPLRAAFF
TRBV10-3	20	TRBJ2-6	CAIFFTGEWVKVVGANVLTF
TRBV5-1	16	TRBJ2-2	CASSFGTSSYTGELFF
TRBV24-1	17	TRBJ2-5	CATSSRQGVSFQETQYF
TRBV7-6	13	TRBJ2-5	CASCRGIQETQYF
TRBV5-6	14	TRBJ1-1	CASRKTGQNTEAFF
TRBV30	14	TRBJ1-3	CAWTPIPSGNTIYF
TRBV7-2	13	TRBJ1-1	CASSPLVETEAFF
TRBV7-9	18	TRBJ1-6	CASSGTAVSNSYNSPLHF
TRBV24-1	13	TRBJ1-6	CATTRSYNSPLHF
TRBV4-1	15	TRBJ1-2	CASSQEAGRVDGYTF
TRBV29-1	13	TRBJ2-3	CSVGGTRTDTQYF
TRBV5-1	15	TRBJ2-3	CASSLQTAYTDTQYF
TRBV21-1	15	TRBJ1-3	CASSKGILTGNTIYF
TRBV28	14	TRBJ1-2	CASSSTQGGYGYTF
TRBV18	12	TRBJ2-5	CASSPDRETQYF
TRBV3-1/TRBV3-2	12	TRBJ2-5	CASSLRRETQYF
TRBV7-9	16	TRBJ2-5	CASSSTTGTSLETQYF
TRBV7-2	17	TRBJ2-3	CASSLLIRGGRTDTQYF
TRBV7-9	16	TRBJ2-3	CASSFFSASGTDTQYF
TRBV3-1/TRBV3-2	18	TRBJ2-2	CASSQAGRGGLNTGELFF
TRBV19	15	TRBJ2-1	CASNSGGVLYNEQFF
TRBV30	13	TRBJ2-2	CAWSLALTGELFF
TRBV5-1	15	TRBJ2-7	CASSSPGWGLYEQYF
TRBV15	13	TRBJ1-2	CATSLQSLGGYTF
TRBV6-5	15	TRBJ2-2	CASSLAGGLSGELFF
TRBV3-1/TRBV3-2	15	TRBJ1-2	CASSQEAAGGSSNTF
TRBV27	16	TRBJ1-6	CASSPRVNSYNSPLHF
TRBV30	14	TRBJ1-5	CAWRGQGGNQPQHF
TRBV7-3	15	TRBJ2-5	CASSPRGTGVETQYF
TRBV2	11	TRBJ1-2	CASSMRAGYTF
TRBV19	14	TRBJ1-2	CASGNSNYGYGYTF
TRBV20-1	10	TRBJ2-1	CSANGNEQFF
TRBV7-9	17	TRBJ2-7	CASSPRMGGGGAYEQYF
TRBV9	13	TRBJ1-1	CASSVGPNTEAFF
TRBV27	15	TRBJ2-3	CASSSVAGETDTQYF